The clone carrying this T cell receptor beta chain came up many times. Antigen specificity is unknown. This sample is part of a study of T cells in Graves' hyperthyroidism and ophthalmopathy. Findings and caveats of the study: Most clonotypes expanded in thyroid above 0.001 were likewise present in blood.

It was RNA transcripts that yielded the amplified TCR beta CDR3 regions. A set of HTBI primers served as the primers for a first-round RT-PCR of the TCR CDR3. TCRdb analysed the multiplex PCR reads with MiXCR anew, one entry per CDR3 protein. The sample consists of a few hundred thousand distinct CDR3 sequences, roughly 18% of them appearing once. Germline-derived CDR1 and CDR2 are SNHLY and FYNNEI. The V end was cut by 2 bases, the J end by 10 bases, with 11 bases between. This CDR3 region has 12 residues. Duration under 3 months, a NOSPECS grade of at least 4, and a Clinical Activity Score of at least 3 characterized the ophthalmopathy patients. The source of the PBMCs was more than 9.5 ml of fresh peripheral blood.

This TCR derives from a man younger than 35 with Graves' ophthalmopathy. Sequencing used blood. The chain couples TRBV2 to TRBJ1-1, with D tentatively TRBD1 (5 bases). The CDR3 reads CASSELRGVAFF. As DNA, the CDR3 is TGTGCCAGCAGTGAATTGAGGGGTGTAGCTTTCTTT.